This TCR beta chain is from a study of regulatory T cells in long-lasting Graves disease. As to time point: newly diagnosed GD, antithyroid drugs for less than 3 months. Construction of the TCR library relied on RNA isolated from PBMCs. Per the germline V gene, CDR1 is MNHEY and CDR2 is SMNVEV (reference sequence). CDR3 length equals 14 residues. Trimming left V 2 bases short and J 0 bases short, with 8 bases between. This clonotype was picked up a small number of times. Antigen unknown. The study, taken as a whole, reports: Newly diagnosed patients shared approximately 1,000 public clonotypes; persistent patients shared approximately 2,900.

Combining iRepertoire HTBI primers with Arm-PCR of CDR3 regions, the authors built TCR beta libraries. TCRdb reprocessed the multiplex PCR reads via MiXCR and lists one record per CDR3 protein. The repertoire consists of hundreds of thousands of distinct CDR3 sequences, with less than 20% occurring once and the leading ten covering approximately 18%. The same sample was also studied in work on T cells in Graves' hyperthyroidism and ophthalmopathy. That study adds: Diagnoses were made from clinical symptoms, serum measures (thyroxine and TRAb), thyroid ultrasound and orbital computed tomography. From stable hyperthyroidism, ophthalmopathy was separated by a 13 V-J model.

The sample consisted of peripheral blood mononuclear cells (PBMCs), taken at new diagnosis, from a patient treated with antithyroid drugs. The clonotype originates from a woman aged 25 to 39 with Graves disease. This chain uses TRBV27 with TRBJ2-7, with TRBD1 as a possible D gene (6 bases). CDR3 protein: CASSLVDSSYEQYF. The DNA for the CDR3 is TGTGCCAGCAGTTTAGTGGACAGCTCCTACGAGCAGTACTTC.